The next 19 T cell receptor beta chains were all read from a single sample in a study of blood T cells in healthy people across ages (dated by TCRdb to about 2015). The library was built by means of 5' RACE. The sequencing machine was an Illumina HiSeq 2500. A second PCR of roughly 7 to 11 cycles was performed with a sample-barcoded 5' primer and a J-beta primer mix. TCRdb took the public reads, trimmed them with fastp at Q25, ran MiXCR for clone calling and kept in-frame beta chains. Rows are combined by CDR3 protein, so each entry shows the most common genes and DNA. This sample comprises approximately 290,000 distinct CDR3 sequences, roughly 27% of them detected only once. Of the sample, about 30% is held by the ten largest clones. The sample consisted of blood. Receptors originate from a woman aged 70-85 years in good health.

The chain employs TRBV20-1 and TRBJ2-2; D call uncertain. The germline V gene has CDR1 DFQATT and CDR2 SNEGSKA (reference sequence). The CDR3 consists of 12 residues. V shed 1 base and J shed 7 bases, with 7 bases lying between them. The CDR3 nucleotides are TGCAGTGCTAGAGGCACCGGCGGGGAGCTGTTTTTT. It is translated as CSARGTGGELFF.

V usage is TRBV6-5 and J usage is TRBJ2-4; D might be TRBD1 (6 bases). V lost 6 bases to trimming and J lost 6 bases, with 15 bases between them. This CDR3 spans 14 amino acids. The germline CDR1 and CDR2 sequences are MNHEY and SVGAGI. In DNA, the CDR3 is TGTGCCAGCAGCCGTGGACAGCGCTCAAACATTCAGTACTTC. It specifies CASSRGQRSNIQYF.

This chain joins TRBV4-3 and TRBJ2-1; the D is unclear. CDR1 LGHNA and CDR2 YSLEER come from the germline V gene. V lost 1 base and J 3 bases, leaving 4 bases between the germline ends. The CDR3 has 13 residues. CDR3 in amino acids: CASSQGLYNEQFF. The CDR3 DNA is TGCGCCAGCAGCCAAGGTCTCTACAATGAGCAGTTCTTC.

The genes are TRBV13 and TRBJ2-1, with TRBD2 matching 10 bases. Trimming cost V 2 bases and J 9 bases; bases outside gene matches: 7. The CDR3 is 15 residues long. The V gene's germline CDR1 is PRHDT and CDR2 FYEKMQ (reference sequence). CDR3 loop: CASSLSLAGVSEQFF. The CDR3 nucleotides are TGTGCCAGCAGCTTATCCCTAGCGGGAGTGAGTGAGCAGTTCTTC.

This clonotype was counted between two and nine times. This sequence joins TRBV28 and TRBJ2-1; TRBD2 agrees at 11 bases. The V gene end was trimmed by 6 bases and the J gene end by 5 bases; junction bases not matched to a gene: 6. CDR3 length: 15 amino acids. Germline loops: CDR1 MDHEN, CDR2 SYDVKM. CDR3 in DNA: TGTGCCAGCAGCTATAGCGGGAGGGTAAACAATGAGCAGTTCTTC. Translating it yields CASSYSGRVNNEQFF.

This clonotype was observed once. The chain uses TRBV25-1 and TRBJ1-4; the D gene is possibly TRBD1 (5 bases). V was pared by 10 bases and J by 2 bases, with 17 bases between. CDR1 and CDR2 from the germline V gene are MGHDK and SYGVNS. The CDR3 spans 15 residues. CDR3 bases: TGTGCCAACAGGTCCCACGGGGCTACTAATGAAAAACTGTTTTTT. It encodes CANRSHGATNEKLFF.

This clonotype was observed many times. This chain links TRBV5-1 with TRBJ2-7; 9 nucleotides align to TRBD1. The CDR3 is 14 amino acids. The germline gives CDR1 SGHRS, CDR2 YFSETQ. V was clipped by 3 bases and J by 2 bases; unmatched bases: 3. DNA of the CDR3: TGCGCCAGCAGCTCCGGGACAGGGCCCTACGAGCAGTACTTC. This sequence encodes CASSSGTGPYEQYF.

There are a few counts of this clonotype. This chain uses TRBV10-3 with TRBJ2-6; 9 bases map to TRBD1. CDR3 length: 17 residues. The germline CDR1 and CDR2 sequences are ENHRY and SYGVKD. Germline trimming cut 9 bases from V and 4 bases from J; bases unmatched to any gene: 13. CDR3 nucleotides: TGTGCCATACGACCGGGACAGGGTACGGGCGGGGCCAACGTCCTGACTTTC. It is translated as CAIRPGQGTGGANVLTF.

CDR3 residues: CASSYGLAGVDAPSSYNEQFF. The DNA of the CDR3 is TGTGCCAGCAGCTACGGACTAGCGGGGGTCGATGCTCCGAGCTCCTACAATGAGCAGTTCTTC. The chain combines TRBV11-1 with TRBJ2-1; 13 bases fit TRBD2. Trimming cost V 4 bases and J 0 bases; bases outside gene matches: 15. This CDR3 spans 21 amino acids. Germline V CDR1 and CDR2: SGHAT, FQDESV (reference sequence).

The rearrangement links TRBV2 to TRBJ2-5, with 15 nucleotides matching TRBD2. The CDR3 runs 15 residues. The V gene end was trimmed by 6 bases and the J gene end by 3 bases; junction bases not matched to a gene: 2. The V gene's germline CDR1 is SNHLY and CDR2 FYNNEI. The CDR3 sequence: CASRGLAGGKETQYF. The CDR3 nucleotides read TGTGCCAGCAGAGGACTAGCGGGAGGGAAAGAGACCCAGTACTTC. The full variable domain, rest sourced from reference TRBV2 and TRBJ2-5, is EPEVTQTPSHQVTQMGQEVILRCVPISNHLYFYWYRQILGQKVEFLVSFYNNEISEKSEIFDDQFSVERPDGSNFTLKIRSTKLEDSAMYFCASRGLAGGKETQYFGPGTRLLVL.

V gene TRBV5-4 combines with J gene TRBJ1-1; D possibly corresponds to TRBD1 (6 bases). Trimming took off 6 bases at V and 4 bases at J, with 16 bases between the two ends. This CDR3 comprises 14 residues. Germline CDR1 and CDR2: SGHNT and YYREEE (reference sequence). The CDR3 coding sequence is TGTGCCAGCAAGGGGGGGCAGGATATCACTGAAGCTTTCTTT. It encodes CASKGGQDITEAFF.

The V and J genes are TRBV28 and TRBJ2-5; TRBD2 matches 14 bases. With the DNA end fitting TRBJ2-7 better, the J assignment may be wrong. Germline V gene sequence: CDR1 MDHEN, CDR2 SYDVKM. The CDR3 has 17 residues. CDR3 in amino acids: CASSEGLAGELLNEQYF. The DNA for the CDR3 is TGTGCCAGCAGCGAGGGACTAGCGGGAGAATTGTTGAACGAGCAGTACTTC.

This clonotype was recorded many times. The V and J genes are TRBV29-1 and TRBJ2-5; D call uncertain. Trimming removed 2 bases from V and 5 bases from J, with 9 bases in between. Germline values: CDR1 SQVTM, CDR2 ANQGSEA. The CDR3 sequence is 12 residues long. The CDR3 nucleotides read TGCAGCGTTGAATTAGAGATTGAGACCCAGTACTTC. Protein sequence: CSVELEIETQYF.

This sequence joins TRBV11-2 and TRBJ1-2, with D possibly TRBD1 on 6 matching bases. The ends were cut back, 4 bases at V and 4 bases at J, with 22 bases in the middle. Per the germline V gene, CDR1 is SGHAT and CDR2 is FQNNGV. The CDR3 is made up of 17 amino acids. CDR3 amino acids: CASSSRDIRHSPYGYTF. The CDR3 DNA reads TGTGCCAGCAGCTCGCGGGACATCCGTCATTCCCCCTATGGCTACACCTTC.

The V call is TRBV3-1, the J call TRBJ1-2, with D possibly being TRBD1 (5 bases). Trimming shortened V by 0 bases and J by 8 bases, and 16 bases separated the two germline ends. Germline V gene lookup returns CDR1 LGHDT and CDR2 YNNKEL (reference sequence). The CDR3 totals 15 residues. DNA for the CDR3: TGTGCCAGCAGCCAAGAATATGGGGGAAGGGTCGGCTACACCTTC. Translating gives CASSQEYGGRVGYTF.

The sample holds a few counts of this clonotype. The chain couples TRBV4-1 to TRBJ1-6, with no clear D. V was trimmed by 1 base and J by 10 bases, leaving 17 bases between them. This CDR3 is 16 amino acids long. Germline V lookup: CDR1 MGHRA, CDR2 YSYEKL. The DNA of the CDR3 is TGCGCCAGCAGCCAAGCCAGCAAGGGAATAGGATCACCCCTCCACTTT. It specifies CASSQASKGIGSPLHF.

This clonotype was counted between two and nine times. This rearrangement joins TRBV5-6 to TRBJ2-3; D is ambiguous. Germline V CDR1 and CDR2: SGHDT, YYEEEE. CDR3 length equals 14 residues. Trimming cost V 0 bases and J 4 bases, with 9 bases left between them. CDR3 bases: TGTGCCAGCAGCTTGGGCCGCAGCGCAGATACGCAGTATTTT. It translates to CASSLGRSADTQYF.

This clonotype was found a few times. The chain uses TRBV18 and TRBJ1-4, with no clear D. In germline, CDR1 is KGHSH, CDR2 LQKENI. The CDR3 covers 13 residues. The V end lost 3 bases, the J end lost 8 bases, and 10 bases lay between the germline ends. Here the CDR3 reads CASSPANREKLFF. CDR3 DNA sequence: TGTGCCAGCTCACCTGCCAATCGAGAAAAACTGTTTTTT.

V and J are TRBV3-1 and TRBJ2-6, with D perhaps assigned TRBD1 or TRBD2 (5 bases each). Trimming removed 4 bases at V and 1 base at J, with 14 bases between. Germline CDR1 LGHDT, CDR2 YNNKEL (reference sequence). The CDR3 loop spans 17 amino acids. CDR3 in amino acids: CASSLWGTGSGANVLTF. DNA of the CDR3: TGTGCCAGCAGCCTGTGGGGGACGGGGTCTGGGGCCAACGTCCTGACTTTC.